These T cell receptor beta chains were read from a single sample in a study of T-cell reconstitution after alpha-beta-depleted transplantation in children. From the PCR reads, TCRdb called clonotypes with MiXCR, one entry per CDR3 protein. The sample has approximately 980,000 distinct CDR3 sequences, roughly 29% seen once. The material was PBMCs, mostly from graft donor cells, obtained 360 days after TCRalphabeta/CD19-depleted stem cell transplant. The receptors come from a boy in the first two years of life who had a stem cell transplant for SCID, so the T cells may come from the graft donor. Each CDR3 is given with its conserved first and last residue. Fields, in order: J gene, clone size, CDR3 length, D gene, V gene, CDR3 protein, CDR3 DNA. A D gene is named only where the DNA matches it firmly. Where a row states a size, it is once, few, many or the class of an expanded clone; other rows omit it.

j_call: TRBJ2-5
clone_size: few
cdr3_length: 15
d_call: .
v_call: TRBV30
cdr3_aa: CAWSAYSGQQETQYF
cdr3_nt: TGTGCCTGGAGTGCCTACTCGGGGCAGCAAGAGACCCAGTACTTC

j_call: TRBJ2-5
clone_size: few
cdr3_length: 13
d_call: .
v_call: TRBV29-1
cdr3_aa: CSVEPGARETQYF
cdr3_nt: TGCAGCGTTGAGCCCGGGGCGAGGGAGACCCAGTACTTC

j_call: TRBJ2-7
clone_size: few
cdr3_length: 12
d_call: .
v_call: TRBV28
cdr3_aa: CASSSGTREQYF
cdr3_nt: TGTGCCAGCAGTTCCGGGACGAGGGAGCAGTACTTC

j_call: TRBJ1-1
clone_size: .
cdr3_length: 16
d_call: .
v_call: TRBV4-1
cdr3_aa: CASSPSRRMMNTEAFF
cdr3_nt: TGCGCCAGCAGCCCGTCTAGACGTATGATGAACACTGAAGCTTTCTTT

j_call: TRBJ2-3
clone_size: .
cdr3_length: 16
d_call: TRBD1
v_call: TRBV4-3
cdr3_aa: CASSPQGAQSTDTQYF
cdr3_nt: TGCGCCAGCAGCCCGCAGGGGGCGCAGAGCACAGATACGCAGTATTTT

j_call: TRBJ2-5
clone_size: many
cdr3_length: 13
d_call: TRBD1
v_call: TRBV12-3/TRBV12-4
cdr3_aa: CASSPDRLETQYF
cdr3_nt: TGTGCCAGCAGTCCGGACAGGCTAGAGACCCAGTACTTC

j_call: TRBJ2-1
clone_size: .
cdr3_length: 13
d_call: TRBD1
v_call: TRBV28
cdr3_aa: CASRQGADNEQFF
cdr3_nt: TGTGCCAGCAGACAGGGGGCCGACAATGAGCAGTTCTTC

j_call: TRBJ2-2
clone_size: few
cdr3_length: 14
d_call: .
v_call: TRBV12-3/TRBV12-4
cdr3_aa: CASSNKAPDGELFF
cdr3_nt: TGTGCCAGCAGCAATAAGGCCCCTGACGGGGAGCTGTTTTTT

j_call: TRBJ2-3
clone_size: many
cdr3_length: 12
d_call: .
v_call: TRBV29-1
cdr3_aa: CSAPTQGDTQYF
cdr3_nt: TGCAGCGCACCAACTCAGGGAGATACGCAGTATTTT

j_call: TRBJ2-7
clone_size: .
cdr3_length: 14
d_call: TRBD2
v_call: TRBV4-2
cdr3_aa: CASSQAGTSVEQYF
cdr3_nt: TGTGCCAGCAGCCAAGCCGGGACTAGCGTCGAGCAGTACTTC

j_call: TRBJ1-1
clone_size: .
cdr3_length: 19
d_call: TRBD1
v_call: TRBV11-2
cdr3_aa: CASSLRGGTGISRGTEAFF
cdr3_nt: TGTGCCAGCAGTCTAAGGGGGGGGACAGGGATATCGCGGGGGACTGAAGCTTTCTTT

j_call: TRBJ2-5
clone_size: few
cdr3_length: 14
d_call: .
v_call: TRBV5-6
cdr3_aa: CASSLWRGYDPQYF
cdr3_nt: TGTGCCAGCAGCTTGTGGCGGGGCTACGACCCCCAGTACTTC

j_call: TRBJ2-3
clone_size: .
cdr3_length: 18
d_call: TRBD2
v_call: TRBV4-1
cdr3_aa: CASSPEGTAGGSSDTQYF
cdr3_nt: TGCGCCAGCAGCCCAGAAGGTACAGCGGGGGGGTCGTCGGATACGCAGTATTTT

j_call: TRBJ2-3
clone_size: .
cdr3_length: 15
d_call: TRBD1
v_call: TRBV20-1
cdr3_aa: CSASSRTGPTDTQYF
cdr3_nt: TGCAGTGCTAGCTCCAGGACAGGCCCCACAGATACGCAGTATTTT

j_call: TRBJ1-6
clone_size: many
cdr3_length: 14
d_call: TRBD1
v_call: TRBV2
cdr3_aa: CASSGQGNNSPLHF
cdr3_nt: TGTGCCAGCAGTGGACAGGGTAATAATTCACCCCTCCACTTT

j_call: TRBJ1-1
clone_size: many
cdr3_length: 15
d_call: .
v_call: TRBV29-1
cdr3_aa: CSVGTTRVRPTEAFF
cdr3_nt: TGCAGCGTTGGCACCACCCGGGTCCGACCCACTGAAGCTTTCTTT

j_call: TRBJ2-1
clone_size: few
cdr3_length: 13
d_call: .
v_call: TRBV12-3/TRBV12-4
cdr3_aa: CASSWGPSNEQFF
cdr3_nt: TGTGCCAGCAGTTGGGGACCATCCAATGAGCAGTTCTTC

j_call: TRBJ2-3
clone_size: .
cdr3_length: 16
d_call: .
v_call: TRBV29-1
cdr3_aa: CSVNGGDTGGTDTQYF
cdr3_nt: TGCAGCGTGAACGGAGGGGACACCGGAGGCACAGATACGCAGTATTTT

j_call: TRBJ2-5
clone_size: .
cdr3_length: 13
d_call: .
v_call: TRBV10-3
cdr3_aa: CAIGTVVQETQYF
cdr3_nt: TGTGCCATCGGGACCGTCGTTCAAGAGACCCAGTACTTC

j_call: TRBJ2-7
clone_size: .
cdr3_length: 11
d_call: .
v_call: TRBV10-3
cdr3_aa: CAIGRIYEQYF
cdr3_nt: TGTGCCATCGGGCGAATCTACGAGCAGTACTTC

j_call: TRBJ2-6
clone_size: .
cdr3_length: 15
d_call: .
v_call: TRBV12-3/TRBV12-4
cdr3_aa: CASGPLSSGANVLTF
cdr3_nt: TGTGCCAGCGGACCGTTGTCCTCTGGGGCCAACGTCCTGACTTTC

j_call: TRBJ2-3
clone_size: few
cdr3_length: 16
d_call: TRBD1
v_call: TRBV12-3/TRBV12-4
cdr3_aa: CASSTTQGAGPDTQYF
cdr3_nt: TGTGCCAGCAGTACAACACAGGGGGCTGGGCCAGATACGCAGTATTTT

j_call: TRBJ2-3
clone_size: few
cdr3_length: 12
d_call: .
v_call: TRBV15
cdr3_aa: CATSRSGDTQYF
cdr3_nt: TGTGCCACCAGCAGATCTGGAGATACGCAGTATTTT

j_call: TRBJ2-1
clone_size: few
cdr3_length: 14
d_call: .
v_call: TRBV9
cdr3_aa: CASSGQGLYNEQFF
cdr3_nt: TGTGCCAGCAGCGGGCAGGGGCTCTACAATGAGCAGTTCTTC

j_call: TRBJ2-1
clone_size: .
cdr3_length: 13
d_call: .
v_call: TRBV11-2
cdr3_aa: CASSLDHGNEQFF
cdr3_nt: TGTGCCAGCAGCTTAGATCACGGCAATGAGCAGTTCTTC

j_call: TRBJ2-1
clone_size: .
cdr3_length: 15
d_call: TRBD1
v_call: TRBV20-1
cdr3_aa: CSALDRGQRHSEQFF
cdr3_nt: TGCAGTGCTCTAGACAGGGGGCAACGCCACAGTGAGCAGTTCTTC

j_call: TRBJ2-2
clone_size: .
cdr3_length: 15
d_call: .
v_call: TRBV4-2
cdr3_aa: CASSPRGPYTGELFF
cdr3_nt: TGTGCCAGCAGCCCTCGTGGACCGTACACCGGGGAGCTGTTTTTT

j_call: TRBJ2-3
clone_size: .
cdr3_length: 15
d_call: .
v_call: TRBV28
cdr3_aa: CASSLPGPNTDTQYF
cdr3_nt: TGTGCCAGCAGCCTCCCGGGACCTAACACAGATACGCAGTATTTT

j_call: TRBJ1-4
clone_size: .
cdr3_length: 17
d_call: .
v_call: TRBV4-3
cdr3_aa: CASSQLRGRGGGEKLFF
cdr3_nt: TGCGCCAGCAGCCAGCTAAGGGGTAGGGGTGGAGGTGAAAAACTGTTTTTT

j_call: TRBJ2-7
clone_size: few
cdr3_length: 17
d_call: .
v_call: TRBV9
cdr3_aa: CASSPGPSTGAAYEQYF
cdr3_nt: TGTGCCAGCAGCCCCGGCCCCTCGACGGGGGCGGCCTACGAGCAGTACTTC

j_call: TRBJ1-6
clone_size: .
cdr3_length: 18
d_call: .
v_call: TRBV20-1
cdr3_aa: CSARDLRGGGSYNSPLHF
cdr3_nt: TGCAGTGCTAGAGATCTCAGGGGTGGGGGCTCCTATAATTCACCCCTCCACTTT

j_call: TRBJ2-7
clone_size: many
cdr3_length: 15
d_call: .
v_call: TRBV21-1
cdr3_aa: CASSMWTSGPSEQYF
cdr3_nt: TGTGCCAGCAGCATGTGGACTAGCGGGCCGTCCGAGCAGTACTTC

j_call: TRBJ1-1
clone_size: few
cdr3_length: 15
d_call: TRBD1
v_call: TRBV13
cdr3_aa: CATDRGRGRVTEAFF
cdr3_nt: TGTGCCACAGATAGAGGGAGGGGGCGAGTCACTGAAGCTTTCTTT

j_call: TRBJ1-1
clone_size: few
cdr3_length: 19
d_call: .
v_call: TRBV6-4
cdr3_aa: CASSLYPGHLVRVNTEAFF
cdr3_nt: TGTGCCAGCAGCCTCTACCCTGGACATTTGGTCCGGGTGAACACTGAAGCTTTCTTT

j_call: TRBJ2-4
clone_size: few
cdr3_length: 16
d_call: .
v_call: TRBV7-2
cdr3_aa: CASSRDRAGAKNIQYF
cdr3_nt: TGTGCCAGCAGCCGCGACAGGGCGGGGGCCAAAAACATTCAGTACTTC

j_call: TRBJ2-7
clone_size: few
cdr3_length: 17
d_call: .
v_call: TRBV5-1
cdr3_aa: CASSLGPSRTLNYEQYF
cdr3_nt: TGCGCCAGCAGCTTAGGGCCCTCCCGGACCCTGAACTACGAGCAGTACTTC

j_call: TRBJ2-1
clone_size: .
cdr3_length: 13
d_call: .
v_call: TRBV20-1
cdr3_aa: CSARGRVDNEQFF
cdr3_nt: TGCAGTGCTAGAGGGAGGGTGGACAATGAGCAGTTCTTC

j_call: TRBJ2-2
clone_size: .
cdr3_length: 15
d_call: .
v_call: TRBV7-2
cdr3_aa: CASSLEWGRGGELFF
cdr3_nt: TGTGCCAGCAGCTTAGAGTGGGGCAGAGGCGGGGAGCTGTTTTTT

j_call: TRBJ2-3
clone_size: few
cdr3_length: 12
d_call: .
v_call: TRBV20-1
cdr3_aa: CSAIQGTDTQYF
cdr3_nt: TGCAGTGCCATACAGGGAACAGATACGCAGTATTTT

j_call: TRBJ1-5
clone_size: .
cdr3_length: 14
d_call: .
v_call: TRBV7-9
cdr3_aa: CASSSTRGWQPQHF
cdr3_nt: TGTGCCAGCAGCTCCACCAGGGGTTGGCAGCCCCAGCATTTT

j_call: TRBJ2-3
clone_size: many
cdr3_length: 13
d_call: .
v_call: TRBV5-1
cdr3_aa: CASSLDPPDTQYF
cdr3_nt: TGCGCCAGCAGCTTGGATCCCCCAGATACGCAGTATTTT

j_call: TRBJ2-2
clone_size: .
cdr3_length: 13
d_call: .
v_call: TRBV4-3
cdr3_aa: CASSQDWVGELFF
cdr3_nt: TGCGCCAGCAGCCAAGATTGGGTCGGGGAGCTGTTTTTT

j_call: TRBJ2-1
clone_size: .
cdr3_length: 12
d_call: TRBD1
v_call: TRBV24-1
cdr3_aa: CATRDRGHEQFF
cdr3_nt: TGTGCCACCAGGGACAGGGGCCATGAGCAGTTCTTC

j_call: TRBJ1-1
clone_size: few
cdr3_length: 15
d_call: TRBD1
v_call: TRBV5-1
cdr3_aa: CATPGYRTGNTEAFF
cdr3_nt: TGCGCCACCCCAGGATACCGGACAGGGAACACTGAAGCTTTCTTT

j_call: TRBJ1-1
clone_size: .
cdr3_length: 13
d_call: .
v_call: TRBV5-1
cdr3_aa: CASSPAGDTEAFF
cdr3_nt: TGCGCCAGCAGCCCAGCGGGGGACACTGAAGCTTTCTTT

j_call: TRBJ1-6
clone_size: .
cdr3_length: 17
d_call: TRBD1
v_call: TRBV20-1
cdr3_aa: CSARRSGTGGARSPLHF
cdr3_nt: TGCAGTGCTAGACGTTCCGGGACAGGGGGCGCAAGAAGCCCCCTCCACTTT

j_call: TRBJ2-5
clone_size: few
cdr3_length: 11
d_call: .
v_call: TRBV12-3/TRBV12-4
cdr3_aa: CASRYRETQYF
cdr3_nt: TGTGCCAGCAGGTATAGGGAGACCCAGTACTTC

j_call: TRBJ2-7
clone_size: .
cdr3_length: 13
d_call: TRBD1
v_call: TRBV7-2
cdr3_aa: CASGFRGPEEQYF
cdr3_nt: TGTGCCAGCGGCTTCAGGGGGCCGGAAGAGCAGTACTTC

j_call: TRBJ2-3
clone_size: few
cdr3_length: 17
d_call: .
v_call: TRBV7-2
cdr3_aa: CASSLVLGTPITDTQYF
cdr3_nt: TGTGCCAGCAGCTTAGTGCTTGGGACACCGATCACAGATACGCAGTATTTT

j_call: TRBJ2-5
clone_size: .
cdr3_length: 16
d_call: .
v_call: TRBV4-2
cdr3_aa: CASSQGLAEGEQTQYF
cdr3_nt: TGTGCCAGCAGCCAAGGGTTGGCGGAGGGGGAGCAGACCCAGTACTTC

j_call: TRBJ1-1
clone_size: .
cdr3_length: 13
d_call: TRBD1
v_call: TRBV2
cdr3_aa: CANKNQGAAEAFF
cdr3_nt: TGTGCCAACAAGAACCAGGGGGCCGCTGAAGCTTTCTTT

j_call: TRBJ2-5
clone_size: .
cdr3_length: 15
d_call: .
v_call: TRBV5-1
cdr3_aa: CASSVHWGAIETQYF
cdr3_nt: TGCGCCAGCAGCGTTCACTGGGGGGCTATAGAGACCCAGTACTTC

j_call: TRBJ2-2
clone_size: .
cdr3_length: 14
d_call: .
v_call: TRBV6-2/TRBV6-3
cdr3_aa: CASDIGYNTGELFF
cdr3_nt: TGTGCCAGCGATATCGGCTACAATACCGGGGAGCTGTTTTTT

j_call: TRBJ1-2
clone_size: few
cdr3_length: 15
d_call: .
v_call: TRBV29-1
cdr3_aa: CSVEDFLQRGYGYTF
cdr3_nt: TGCAGCGTTGAAGATTTTTTGCAAAGAGGGTATGGCTACACCTTC

j_call: TRBJ2-3
clone_size: .
cdr3_length: 14
d_call: TRBD2
v_call: TRBV12-5
cdr3_aa: CASGPGLATDTQYF
cdr3_nt: TGTGCTAGTGGTCCCGGACTAGCAACAGATACGCAGTATTTT

j_call: TRBJ2-1
clone_size: .
cdr3_length: 16
d_call: .
v_call: TRBV7-2
cdr3_aa: CASSLARTLRVNEQFF
cdr3_nt: TGTGCCAGCAGCTTAGCCCGGACATTGAGGGTGAATGAGCAGTTCTTC

j_call: TRBJ2-2
clone_size: few
cdr3_length: 15
d_call: TRBD1
v_call: TRBV9
cdr3_aa: CASSVAGQYTGELFF
cdr3_nt: TGTGCCAGCAGCGTAGCGGGACAGTACACCGGGGAGCTGTTTTTT